This TCR beta chain was observed in a study of T cell responses to AZD1222 COVID-19 vaccine (dated by TCRdb to about 2021). For context, the study as a whole: TCR sequencing was performed for 230 to 250 trial participants, of whom about 200 were given two doses of AZD1222 and around 25 were given two doses of MenACWY control vaccine. Trial participants were enrolled by age into 18-55, 56-69 and 70-plus year subgroups, with roughly 160, 29 and 62 TCR-sequenced participants respectively.

This clone showed up just a few times. No antigen is known for it. No much larger clonotype is one base removed from it; base qualities were not supplied. What the authors observed across the whole study: In the small 56-69-year group, the increase in depth fell short of significance, most likely because of low power. CD4 TCRs associated with the vaccine covered the entire spike protein, and the dominant responses were in regions 160-218 and 743-854. No day 14 peak-response samples were available, so repertoires were characterized only after the peak T cell response. Participants were mostly white British and included more females than males, and it was suggested by the authors that clonal diversity may have been underestimated. Epitopes outside the regions mutated in the B.1.351 and B.1.1.7 variants were reportedly recognized by nearly half of the unique spike-specific TCRs. Only five or six AZD1222 recipients were SARS-CoV-2 seropositive at baseline, limiting conclusions about previously exposed vaccinees. After two AZD1222 doses, both the breadth and the depth of spike-specific TCRs were significantly higher than at day 0 and than in MenACWY recipients.

The CDR3 regions of human TCRbeta chains were analyzed by immunosequencing. In the original analysis: TCRs in the repertoires were compared against a reference library of SARS-CoV-2-specific TCRs that had been generated with the MIRA antigen-specificity platform. Breadth was defined as the fraction of unique TCRs that were SARS-CoV-2-associated, and depth was defined as the fraction of total T cells that were SARS-CoV-2-associated. Using the MIRA data, every spike-specific TCR was mapped to the spike region that the TCR reacted to and assigned to either a CD4 or a CD8 class. Log10-transformed breadth and depth values were compared by one-way ANOVA with Sidak's multiple comparisons tests. Not all clones reach the TCRdb copy of this immuneACCESS table, which keeps in-frame sequences only. Checked studies attribute under half of the gap to unresolved V genes and leave the rest unexplained. V, J and clone size are taken as reported in that table, and D and trimming were inferred from the DNA itself. This sample is represented by 95,000 to 150,000 clones; around 90% of them were singletons. The top ten constitute more than 3.5% of the sample.

The CDR3, cysteine through phenylalanine, is 12 amino acids long. Only the CDR3 portion is preserved as DNA: 36 bases, with reading frame beginning at the first base. CDR1 and CDR2 are read off the germline V gene as MDHEN and SYDVKM. The germline ends are 7 bases apart after V is trimmed by 5 bases and J by 3 bases. The time point tag for this specimen amounts to: about 28 days (+/-7) after the second vaccine dose. The sample's treatment or condition label, in plain terms: meningococcal conjugate vaccine given as trial control. Vaccinee samples were obtained from the UK trials COV001 and COV002, which included a single-blind randomized controlled phase 2/3 trial of AZD1222 (ChAdOx1 nCoV-19) in healthy adults. For TCRbeta chain sequencing, PBMC samples were collected from trial participants at day 0 and at day 28 after the second dose.

The sequence was collected from an adult who received the MenACWY meningococcal vaccine as a control. The input for sequencing was peripheral blood, taken 28 days after the second dose of the MenACWY control vaccine. The chain is made from TRBV28 and TRBJ1-2; the D gene is unclear. The sequence in DNA is TGTGCCAGCAGTCCCGGATACTATGGCTACACCTTC. Translated, this is CASSPGYYGYTF.